The rows below give T cell receptor beta chains drawn from one sample of a study of T cells after yellow fever vaccination. TCRdb fed the 5' RACE reads into MiXCR, producing one record per CDR3 protein. The sample records about 240,000 distinct CDR3 sequences, approximately 3.6% being singletons. Specimen: PBMCs, collected 15 days after the yellow fever booster vaccination. These receptors all stem from a young man who received the YFV17D yellow fever vaccine. Both conserved end residues are part of each CDR3. Each record gives: clone size, D gene, V gene, J gene, CDR3 DNA, CDR3 protein. D genes are given only for firm matches. Size tells how often a clone was seen (once, few, many) or the class of an expanded clone, and some rows leave it out.

abundance: many; d_gene: TRBD2; v_gene: TRBV9; j_gene: TRBJ2-7; CDR3nt: TGTGCCAGCAGCGTAGGAGTAGCGGGGGCTTACGAGCAGTACTTC; CDR3aa: CASSVGVAGAYEQYF
abundance: many; d_gene: NA; v_gene: TRBV6-5; j_gene: TRBJ2-7; CDR3nt: TGTGCCAGCAGTTACTCCGGGGGCTTAATTTACGAGCAGTACTTC; CDR3aa: CASSYSGGLIYEQYF
abundance: many; d_gene: NA; v_gene: TRBV5-5; j_gene: TRBJ1-2; CDR3nt: TGTGCCAGCAGCCAATTTAGCTATGGCTACACCTTC; CDR3aa: CASSQFSYGYTF
abundance: many; d_gene: NA; v_gene: TRBV6-2/TRBV6-3; j_gene: TRBJ1-2; CDR3nt: TGTGCCAGCAGTTACGCCTACTTGGACAGACTCTATGGCTACACCTTC; CDR3aa: CASSYAYLDRLYGYTF
abundance: many; d_gene: NA; v_gene: TRBV5-1; j_gene: TRBJ2-5; CDR3nt: TGCGCCAGCAGCTTGATATCGGGGTTGGAGACCCAGTACTTC; CDR3aa: CASSLISGLETQYF
abundance: many; d_gene: NA; v_gene: TRBV6-1; j_gene: TRBJ1-4; CDR3nt: TGTGCCAGCAGTTGGGATTTTCGTTCGTCCGCCTTTAATGAAAAACTGTTTTTT; CDR3aa: CASSWDFRSSAFNEKLFF
abundance: many; d_gene: NA; v_gene: TRBV12-3/TRBV12-4; j_gene: TRBJ1-1; CDR3nt: TGTGCCAGCAGTTTCCTCCCAGGTGAAGCTTTCTTT; CDR3aa: CASSFLPGEAFF
abundance: many; d_gene: TRBD2; v_gene: TRBV20-1; j_gene: TRBJ2-5; CDR3nt: TGCAGTGCTGCTAGCGGGGGGGCCCAAGAGACCCAGTACTTC; CDR3aa: CSAASGGAQETQYF
abundance: many; d_gene: NA; v_gene: TRBV20-1; j_gene: TRBJ1-3; CDR3nt: TGCAGTCTGCAGGGGACTGGAAACACCATATATTTT; CDR3aa: CSLQGTGNTIYF
abundance: NA; d_gene: TRBD1; v_gene: TRBV29-1; j_gene: TRBJ1-6; CDR3nt: TGCAGCGTCAGGACAGGGTGGAATTCACCCCTCCACTTT; CDR3aa: CSVRTGWNSPLHF
abundance: NA; d_gene: NA; v_gene: TRBV5-4; j_gene: TRBJ2-3; CDR3nt: TGTGCCAGCAGCCTAGGACGACGGGGTAGCACAGATACGCAGTATTTT; CDR3aa: CASSLGRRGSTDTQYF
abundance: many; d_gene: TRBD1; v_gene: TRBV4-1; j_gene: TRBJ2-2; CDR3nt: TGCGCCAGCAGGCGTAGAACACAGGGGGCCGCGAACACCGGGGAGCTGTTTTTT; CDR3aa: CASRRRTQGAANTGELFF
abundance: many; d_gene: TRBD2; v_gene: TRBV24-1; j_gene: TRBJ2-5; CDR3nt: TGTGCCACCAGTGACTGGACTAGCGGGGGGATGAGAGAGACCCAGTACTTC; CDR3aa: CATSDWTSGGMRETQYF
abundance: many; d_gene: NA; v_gene: TRBV6-6; j_gene: TRBJ1-5; CDR3nt: TGTGCCAGCAGTTCCCGGGGGGTTGCGAATAGCAATCAGCCCCAGCATTTT; CDR3aa: CASSSRGVANSNQPQHF
abundance: many; d_gene: TRBD2; v_gene: TRBV29-1; j_gene: TRBJ2-4; CDR3nt: TGCAGCGTTGTTGTGGGGGGGTTCCCGACATTGGCCAAAAACATTCAGTACTTC; CDR3aa: CSVVVGGFPTLAKNIQYF
abundance: many; d_gene: NA; v_gene: TRBV29-1; j_gene: TRBJ2-2; CDR3nt: TGCAGCGCGACGACCGGGGCCAGGAGGATGTTTTTT; CDR3aa: CSATTGARRMFF
abundance: many; d_gene: NA; v_gene: TRBV27; j_gene: TRBJ2-1; CDR3nt: TGTGCCAGCAGTTCGCCAGCAGAAAAATCCTACAATGAGCAGTTCTTC; CDR3aa: CASSSPAEKSYNEQFF
abundance: many; d_gene: NA; v_gene: TRBV18; j_gene: TRBJ2-1; CDR3nt: TGTGCCAGCTCACCATACACAGGCCACTACAATGAGCAGTTCTTC; CDR3aa: CASSPYTGHYNEQFF
abundance: few; d_gene: NA; v_gene: TRBV4-3; j_gene: TRBJ1-6; CDR3nt: TGCGCCAGCAGCCAAGATAGCGCTACTGCGTGGAATTCACCCCTCCACTTT; CDR3aa: CASSQDSATAWNSPLHF
abundance: many; d_gene: NA; v_gene: TRBV5-1; j_gene: TRBJ2-6; CDR3nt: TGCGCCAGCAGCTTGACACTTTTGGCTGGGGCCAACGTCCTGACTTTC; CDR3aa: CASSLTLLAGANVLTF
abundance: many; d_gene: TRBD2; v_gene: TRBV20-1; j_gene: TRBJ2-4; CDR3nt: TGCAGTGCTAGGGGGGGGAACATTCAGTACTTC; CDR3aa: CSARGGNIQYF
abundance: many; d_gene: NA; v_gene: TRBV5-1; j_gene: TRBJ2-1; CDR3nt: TGCGCCAGCAGCCAGCGGGGGGGGACAGGGAATGAGCAGTTCTTC; CDR3aa: CASSQRGGTGNEQFF